This T cell receptor beta chain appears in the sequencing data of a study of blood T cells in healthy people across ages. Whole-study findings and limits: Greater diversity and more naive CD4+ cells were seen in long-lived donors than in aged donors. Not knowing donor CMV status may have confounded expanded clonotype changes.

Germline CDR1 is SQVTM and CDR2 is ANQGSEA. The CDR3 extends over 13 amino acids. The V segment lost 5 bases and the J segment 2 bases; nucleotides outside the gene matches: 5. Combining a sample-barcoded 5' primer with a J-beta primer mix, a second PCR ran for 7 to 11 cycles. A tag from a template-switch adaptor with 12 random nucleotides marked each cDNA molecule. Per sample, CDR3-containing paired-end reads numbered at least 2.5 million. Using its own MiXCR run on the 5' RACE reads, TCRdb lists one record per CDR3 protein. The sample gives 650,000 or so distinct CDR3 sequences, around 50% of which show up once; approximately 12% is in the top ten. A remark on this clonotype: Its target is unknown.

This TCR was recovered from a woman of 80 years or more in good health. Sequenced: blood. V gene TRBV29-1 combines with J gene TRBJ1-2; 7 positions match TRBD1. CDR3 coding DNA: TGCAGCGTTATAGACAGGGAAAACTATGGCTACACCTTC. Its translation: CSVIDRENYGYTF.